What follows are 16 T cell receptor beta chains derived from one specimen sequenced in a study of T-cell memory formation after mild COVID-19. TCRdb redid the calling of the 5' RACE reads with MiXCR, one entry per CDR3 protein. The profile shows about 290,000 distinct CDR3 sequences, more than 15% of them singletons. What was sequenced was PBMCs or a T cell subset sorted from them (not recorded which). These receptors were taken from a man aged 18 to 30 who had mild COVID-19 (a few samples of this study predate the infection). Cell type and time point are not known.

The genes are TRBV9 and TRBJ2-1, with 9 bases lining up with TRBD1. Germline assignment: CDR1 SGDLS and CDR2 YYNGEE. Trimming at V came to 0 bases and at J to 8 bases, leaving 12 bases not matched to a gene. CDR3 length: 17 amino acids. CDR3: CASSVDGAGTGQYEQFF. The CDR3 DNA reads TGTGCCAGCAGCGTAGACGGCGCCGGGACAGGGCAGTATGAGCAGTTCTTC.

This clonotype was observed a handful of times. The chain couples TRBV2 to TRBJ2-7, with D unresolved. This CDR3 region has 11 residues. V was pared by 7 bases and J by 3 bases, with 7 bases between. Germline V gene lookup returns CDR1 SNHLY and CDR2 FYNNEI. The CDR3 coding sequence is TGTGCCAGCACCTTACGCTACGAGCAGTACTTC. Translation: CASTLRYEQYF.

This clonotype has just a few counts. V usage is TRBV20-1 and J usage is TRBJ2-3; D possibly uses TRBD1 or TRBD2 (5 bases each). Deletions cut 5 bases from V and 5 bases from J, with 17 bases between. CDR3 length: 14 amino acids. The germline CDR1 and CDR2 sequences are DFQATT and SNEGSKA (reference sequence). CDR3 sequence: CSAPGRVGGDTQYF. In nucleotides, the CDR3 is TGCAGTGCTCCGGGACGGGTGGGTGGAGATACGCAGTATTTT.

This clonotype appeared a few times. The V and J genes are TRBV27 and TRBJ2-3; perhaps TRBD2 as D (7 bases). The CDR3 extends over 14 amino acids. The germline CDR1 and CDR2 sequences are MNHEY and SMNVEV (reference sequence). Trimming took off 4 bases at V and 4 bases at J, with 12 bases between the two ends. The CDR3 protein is CASSSGGNADTQYF. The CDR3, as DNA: TGTGCCAGCAGTTCGGGGGGCAATGCAGATACGCAGTATTTT.

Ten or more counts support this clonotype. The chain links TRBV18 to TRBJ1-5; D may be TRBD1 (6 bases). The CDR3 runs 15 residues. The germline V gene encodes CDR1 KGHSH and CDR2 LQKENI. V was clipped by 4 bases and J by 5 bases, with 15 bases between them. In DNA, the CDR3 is TGTGCCAGCTCACACGGCGGGAACAGGGATCAGCCCCAGCATTTT. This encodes CASSHGGNRDQPQHF.

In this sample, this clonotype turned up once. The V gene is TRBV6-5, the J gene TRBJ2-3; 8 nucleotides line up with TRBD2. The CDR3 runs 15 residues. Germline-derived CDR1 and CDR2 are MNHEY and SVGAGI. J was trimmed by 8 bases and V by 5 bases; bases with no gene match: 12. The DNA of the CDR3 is TGTGCCAGCAGTCGGGGGACTAGTGACGTCCGTACGCAGTATTTT. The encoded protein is CASSRGTSDVRTQYF.

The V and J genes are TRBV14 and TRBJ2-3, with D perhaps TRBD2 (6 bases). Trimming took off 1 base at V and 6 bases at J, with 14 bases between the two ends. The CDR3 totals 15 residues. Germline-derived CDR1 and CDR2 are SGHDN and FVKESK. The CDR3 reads CASSQAGEWGDTQYF. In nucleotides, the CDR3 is TGTGCCAGCAGCCAAGCGGGGGAGTGGGGTGATACGCAGTATTTT.

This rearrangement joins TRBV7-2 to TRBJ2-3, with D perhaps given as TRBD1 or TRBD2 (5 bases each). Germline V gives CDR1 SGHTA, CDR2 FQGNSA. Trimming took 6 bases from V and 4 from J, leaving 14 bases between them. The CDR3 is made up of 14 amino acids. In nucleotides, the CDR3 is TGTGCCAGCAGTTACGAGAGGGGCCCAGATACGCAGTATTTT. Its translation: CASSYERGPDTQYF.

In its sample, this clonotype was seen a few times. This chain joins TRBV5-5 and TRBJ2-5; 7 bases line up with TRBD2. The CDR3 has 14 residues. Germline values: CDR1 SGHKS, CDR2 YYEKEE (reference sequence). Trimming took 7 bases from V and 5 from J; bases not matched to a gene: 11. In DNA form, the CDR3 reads TGTGCCAGCCTCATAGGGGAGGGAAAGGAGACCCAGTACTTC. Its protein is CASLIGEGKETQYF.

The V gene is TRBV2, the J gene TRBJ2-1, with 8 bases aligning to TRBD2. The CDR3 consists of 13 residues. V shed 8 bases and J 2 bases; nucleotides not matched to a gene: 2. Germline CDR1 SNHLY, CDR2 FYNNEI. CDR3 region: CASFSGTYNEQFF. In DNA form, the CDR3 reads TGTGCCAGCTTTAGCGGGACCTACAATGAGCAGTTCTTC.

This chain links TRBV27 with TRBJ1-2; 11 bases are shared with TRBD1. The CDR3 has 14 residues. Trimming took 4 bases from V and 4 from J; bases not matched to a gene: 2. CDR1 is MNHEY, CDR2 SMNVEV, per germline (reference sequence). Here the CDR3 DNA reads TGTGCCAGCAGTTGGACAGGGGGCGCCTATGGCTACACCTTC. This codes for CASSWTGGAYGYTF.

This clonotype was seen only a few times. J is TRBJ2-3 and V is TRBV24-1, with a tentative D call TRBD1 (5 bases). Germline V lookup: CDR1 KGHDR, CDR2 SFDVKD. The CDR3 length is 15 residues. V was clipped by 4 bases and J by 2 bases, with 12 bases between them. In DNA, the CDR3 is TGTGCCACCAGTGAAGCAGGGTCTCCCACAGATACGCAGTATTTT. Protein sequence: CATSEAGSPTDTQYF.

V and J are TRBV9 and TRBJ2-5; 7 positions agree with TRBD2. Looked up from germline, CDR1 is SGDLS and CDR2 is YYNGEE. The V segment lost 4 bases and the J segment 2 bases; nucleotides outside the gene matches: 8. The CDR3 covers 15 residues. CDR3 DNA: TGTGCCAGCAGCCCAGAACCGGGGGGACAAGAGACCCAGTACTTC. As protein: CASSPEPGGQETQYF.

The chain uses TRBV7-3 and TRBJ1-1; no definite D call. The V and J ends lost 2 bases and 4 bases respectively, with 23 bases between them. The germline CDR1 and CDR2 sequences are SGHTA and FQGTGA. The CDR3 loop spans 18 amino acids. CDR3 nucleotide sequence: TGTGCCAGCAGCTTATCCTACGTTGCGGGGAACCGGGGCACTGAAGCTTTCTTT. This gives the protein CASSLSYVAGNRGTEAFF.

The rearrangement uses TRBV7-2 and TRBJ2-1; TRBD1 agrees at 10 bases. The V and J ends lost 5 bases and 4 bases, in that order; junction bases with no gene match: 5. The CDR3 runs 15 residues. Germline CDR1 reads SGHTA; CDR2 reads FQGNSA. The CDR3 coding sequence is TGTGCCAGCAGCCGGGGACAGGGGTTATACAATGAGCAGTTCTTC. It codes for CASSRGQGLYNEQFF.

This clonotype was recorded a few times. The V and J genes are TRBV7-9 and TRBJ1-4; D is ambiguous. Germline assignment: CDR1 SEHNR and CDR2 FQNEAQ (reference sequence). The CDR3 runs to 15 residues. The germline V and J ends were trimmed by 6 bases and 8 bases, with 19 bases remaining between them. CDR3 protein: CASSHAWGRGEKLFF. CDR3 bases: TGTGCCAGCAGTCACGCATGGGGTAGAGGGGAAAAACTGTTTTTT.